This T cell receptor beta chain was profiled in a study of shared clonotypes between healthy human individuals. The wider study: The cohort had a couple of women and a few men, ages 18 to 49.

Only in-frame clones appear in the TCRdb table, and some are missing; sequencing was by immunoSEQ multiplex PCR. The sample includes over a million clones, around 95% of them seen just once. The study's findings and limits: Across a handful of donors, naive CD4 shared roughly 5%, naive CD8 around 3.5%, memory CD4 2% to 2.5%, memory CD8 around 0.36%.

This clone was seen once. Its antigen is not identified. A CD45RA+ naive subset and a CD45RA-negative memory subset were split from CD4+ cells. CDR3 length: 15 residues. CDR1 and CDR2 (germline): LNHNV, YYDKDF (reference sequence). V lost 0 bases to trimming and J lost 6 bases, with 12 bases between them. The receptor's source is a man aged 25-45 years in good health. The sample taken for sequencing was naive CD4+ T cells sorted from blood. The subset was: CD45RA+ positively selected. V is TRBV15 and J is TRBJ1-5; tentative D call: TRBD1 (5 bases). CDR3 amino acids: CATSRDLGGTQPQHF. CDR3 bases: TGTGCCACCAGCAGAGATCTTGGGGGGACTCAGCCCCAGCATTTT.